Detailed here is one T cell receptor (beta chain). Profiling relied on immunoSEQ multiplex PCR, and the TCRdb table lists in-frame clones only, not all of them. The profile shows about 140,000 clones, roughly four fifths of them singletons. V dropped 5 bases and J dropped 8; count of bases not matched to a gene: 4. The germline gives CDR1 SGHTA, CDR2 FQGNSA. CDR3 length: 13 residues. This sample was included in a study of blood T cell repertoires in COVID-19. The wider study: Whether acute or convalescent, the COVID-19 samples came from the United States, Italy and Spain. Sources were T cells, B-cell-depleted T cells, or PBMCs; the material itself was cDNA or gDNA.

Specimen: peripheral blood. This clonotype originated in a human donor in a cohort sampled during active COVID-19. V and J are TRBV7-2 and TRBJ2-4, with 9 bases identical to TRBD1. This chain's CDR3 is CASSPRQGDIQYF. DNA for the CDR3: TGTGCCAGCAGCCCCAGACAGGGGGACATTCAGTACTTC.